The TCR beta chain under discussion was sequenced for a study of blood T cell repertoires in COVID-19. The protocol was immunoSEQ multiplex PCR, while the TCRdb copy is restricted to in-frame clones and leaves out a portion. Of approximately 150,000 clones listed, about 81% are singletons. The CDR3 contains 16 residues. Germline assignment: CDR1 MNHEY and CDR2 SMNVEV (reference sequence). Losses at the gene ends were 5 bases for V and 7 bases for J; bases not matched to a gene: 15. The rearrangement links TRBV27 to TRBJ2-7; TRBD2 matches 9 bases. The TCR originated in a man in his fifties or sixties with active or convalescent COVID-19. Sequences were obtained from peripheral blood. CDR3 residues: CASSHILRAGGREQYF. In nucleotides, the CDR3 is TGTGCCAGCAGTCACATTCTCAGAGCGGGGGGTCGGGAGCAGTACTTC.